Shown below are 3 T cell receptor beta chains from a single sample sequenced in a study of blood T cell repertoires in COVID-19. The data were produced by immunoSEQ multiplex PCR, yet TCRdb's version contains in-frame clones alone and is incomplete. The sample holds approximately 84,000 clones; around four fifths are singletons and the top ten take 10% to 12%. The sample consisted of peripheral blood. These TCRs come from a human donor in a cohort sampled during active COVID-19.

This clone was counted between two and nine times. V and J are TRBV4-2 and TRBJ2-7; D is unresolved. The V gene's germline CDR1 is LGHNA and CDR2 YNFKEQ. Trimming left V 0 bases short and J 4 bases short, with 10 bases between. CDR3 length: 14 residues. The CDR3, as DNA: TGTGCCAGCAGCCAAGACCGATCGGTTTACGAGCAGTACTTC. This encodes CASSQDRSVYEQYF.

There are a few counts of this clone. The chain joins TRBV9 to TRBJ1-1, with 8 nucleotides matching TRBD1. Germline lookup yields CDR1 SGDLS and CDR2 YYNGEE. CDR3 length equals 14 residues. The junction had 7 bases not matched to a gene; V was cut back by 4 bases and J by 5 bases. The CDR3 sequence is CASSFGQGLTEAFF. The DNA of the CDR3 is TGTGCCAGCAGCTTCGGACAGGGTCTGACTGAAGCTTTCTTT. Full variable domain (outside the CDR3, taken from reference TRBV9 and TRBJ1-1): DSGVTQTPKHLITATGQRVTLRCSPRSGDLSVYWYQQSLDQGLQFLIQYYNGEERAKGNILERFSAQQFPDLHSELNLSSLELGDSALYFCASSFGQGLTEAFFGQGTRLTVV.

This clone was seen a single time. The rearrangement joins TRBV7-2 to TRBJ2-3, with a weak D call TRBD1 (5 bases). This CDR3 has 14 amino acids. Trimming took 1 base from V and 1 from J, leaving 6 bases between them. The germline CDR1 and CDR2 sequences are SGHTA and FQGNSA. The CDR3 sequence is CASSLGRGTDTQYF. The CDR3 bases are TGTGCCAGCAGCTTAGGCAGGGGCACAGATACGCAGTATTTT.